This TCR beta chain was captured by sequencing in a study of shared clonotypes between healthy human individuals. Study-wide findings and caveats: Roughly 5% of naive CD4 clonotypes were shared across a few donors.

The CDR3 consists of 15 residues. Germline V lookup: CDR1 SNHLY, CDR2 FYNNEI. Deletions cut 4 bases from V and 2 bases from J, with 13 bases between. Comment on this clone: Its antigen remains unknown.

Only in-frame clones appear in the TCRdb table, and some are missing; sequencing was by immunoSEQ multiplex PCR. The sample holds some 2,000,000 clones; 95% are singletons and the top ten take 0.13%. Sequencing input: naive CD4+ T cells sorted from blood. Subset defined: CD45RA+ positively selected. This chain connects TRBV2 to TRBJ2-3, with D unclear. This TCR was sampled from a man aged 18 to 29 in good health. The CDR3 sequence: CASSVVEHYTDTQYF. The CDR3, as DNA: TGTGCCAGCAGTGTCGTGGAACACTACACAGATACGCAGTATTTT.